This T cell receptor (beta chain) was sequenced for a study of regulatory T cells in long-lasting Graves disease. Time point given: newly diagnosed GD, antithyroid drugs for less than 3 months. Extracted RNA from PBMCs served as the source of the TCR library. In germline, CDR1 is LNHNV, CDR2 YYDKDF (reference sequence). V was shortened by 3 bases and J by 7 bases, with 16 bases between the two germline ends. The CDR3 totals 15 residues. This clonotype was detected a few times. Both iRepertoire HTBI primers and Arm-PCR of CDR3 regions were used to build the TCR beta libraries. TCRdb reanalysed the multiplex PCR reads using MiXCR and keeps one entry per CDR3 protein. Of approximately 400,000 distinct CDR3 sequences listed, about 15% are singletons. The same specimen was also included in a second study, on T cells in Graves' hyperthyroidism and ophthalmopathy. That report adds: Stable hyperthyroidism: no ophthalmopathy progression over 18 months of follow-up. The model foresaw ophthalmopathy a median approximately 6.1 months prior to onset.

The chain carries TRBV15 and TRBJ1-5; no definite D call. The receptor's source is a woman in her twenties or thirties with Graves disease. The sample in question was peripheral blood mononuclear cells (PBMCs), obtained at new diagnosis, from a patient treated with antithyroid drugs. Here the CDR3 reads CATSRDLGVGQPQHF. CDR3 nucleotide sequence: TGTGCCACCAGCAGGGATCTCGGGGTGGGACAGCCCCAGCATTTT.